These 11 T cell receptor beta chains came from one sample sequenced in a study of T cells in Graves' hyperthyroidism and ophthalmopathy. TCR beta CDR3 sequences were amplified from RNA transcripts. The TCR CDR3 was amplified in a first-round RT-PCR using the HTBI primer set. TCRdb ran MiXCR on the multiplex PCR reads and lists one entry per CDR3 protein. The table has 300,000 to 350,000 distinct CDR3 sequences, roughly 15% seen once; the top ten hold around 34%. Sequenced material: blood. These receptors were collected from a man under 40 with Graves' hyperthyroidism.

This clonotype was detected only a few times. The chain couples TRBV12-3 or TRBV12-4 to TRBJ1-2; D perhaps matches TRBD1 (6 bases). CDR3 length: 12 amino acids. The V gene lost 7 bases and the J gene lost 4 bases, with 10 bases spanning the gap. The CDR3 reads CASTTGLYGYTF. The CDR3 DNA sequence: TGTGCCAGCACTACAGGGCTCTATGGCTACACCTTC.

This clonotype was detected a few times. This chain connects TRBV20-1 to TRBJ1-2; 12 bases match TRBD1. V lost 6 bases to trimming and J lost 4 bases; unmatched junction nucleotides: 9. Germline V gene sequence: CDR1 DFQATT, CDR2 SNEGSKA (reference sequence). This CDR3 is built from 15 residues. The chain's CDR3 is CSARDRGRWPYGYTF. The CDR3 DNA follows: TGCAGTGCCAGGGACAGGGGGCGTTGGCCCTATGGCTACACCTTC.

This clonotype was detected only a few times. The chain has TRBV20-1 and TRBJ2-5; unclear D gene. Germline CDR1 is DFQATT and CDR2 is SNEGSKA (reference sequence). With 2 bases removed from V and 9 bases from J, the gap between germline ends came to 16 bases. CDR3 length equals 13 residues. The chain's CDR3 is CSARRSSVLAQYF. CDR3 sequence (DNA): TGCAGTGCTAGAAGGAGTTCCGTTTTGGCCCAGTACTTC.

The chain employs TRBV7-2 and TRBJ2-1, with a tentative D call TRBD1 (5 bases). Germline V CDR1 and CDR2: SGHTA, FQGNSA. The germline V and J ends were trimmed by 5 bases and 1 base, with 9 bases remaining between them. This CDR3 has 14 residues. CDR3 in amino acids: CASSHDSSYNEQFF. The CDR3 DNA is TGTGCCAGCAGCCATGACAGTTCCTACAATGAGCAGTTCTTC.

The J gene is TRBJ1-5, the V gene TRBV7-8, with no clear D. Germline CDR1 and CDR2: SGHVS and FQNEAQ. This CDR3 region has 17 residues. Trimming took off 5 bases at V and 0 bases at J, with 17 bases between the two ends. CDR3 protein: CASSARPLGNSNQPQHF. The CDR3 region has the DNA TGTGCCAGCAGCGCCCGTCCTCTTGGAAATAGCAATCAGCCCCAGCATTTT.

This clonotype turned up a few times. This chain joins TRBV4-1 and TRBJ2-5; 9 nucleotides line up with TRBD2. This CDR3 contains 17 residues. Germline CDR1 and CDR2: MGHRA and YSYEKL. V trimming: 3 bases; J trimming: 2 bases; junction bases outside the gene matches: 10. The CDR3 here is CASSHRELAGPQETQYF. CDR3 DNA sequence: TGCGCCAGCAGCCACCGGGAGCTAGCGGGACCACAAGAGACCCAGTACTTC.

This clonotype has ten or more counts. This chain joins TRBV11-2 and TRBJ2-3, with 10 bases that match TRBD2. CDR1 and CDR2 from the germline V gene are SGHAT and FQNNGV. V lost 3 bases to trimming and J lost 10 bases; unmatched junction nucleotides: 10. The CDR3 spans 15 residues. This CDR3 reads CASSLVSLAGVAQYF. The CDR3 nucleotides are TGTGCCAGCAGCTTGGTCAGCCTAGCGGGAGTAGCGCAGTATTTT.

This clonotype was recorded at least ten times. V usage is TRBV2 and J usage is TRBJ2-5; D is uncertain. Deletions cut 9 bases from V and 1 base from J, with 9 bases between. CDR3 length: 12 amino acids. CDR1 SNHLY and CDR2 FYNNEI come from the germline V gene. CDR3 DNA sequence: TGTGCCAGTCTCGTGGCCCAAGAGACCCAGTACTTC. It is translated as CASLVAQETQYF.

The rearrangement joins TRBV5-4 to TRBJ2-4; 9 positions match TRBD1. The CDR3 is made up of 15 amino acids. The germline V gene encodes CDR1 SGHNT and CDR2 YYREEE (reference sequence). The V gene end was trimmed by 2 bases and the J gene end by 3 bases; junction bases not matched to a gene: 3. The CDR3 region is CASSFGDRDKNIQYF. CDR3 bases: TGTGCCAGCAGCTTTGGGGACAGGGACAAAAACATTCAGTACTTC.

The chain has TRBV11-3 and TRBJ1-1, with D possibly TRBD1 on 6 matching bases. Germline CDR1 and CDR2: SGHNT and YENEEA. The V gene lost 5 bases and the J gene lost 6 bases, with 19 bases spanning the gap. CDR3 size: 15 residues. The CDR3 loop reads CASSPRSGGLAEAFF. DNA for the CDR3: TGTGCCAGCAGCCCCCGAAGCGGGGGGCTCGCTGAAGCTTTCTTT.

This chain joins TRBV12-3 or TRBV12-4 and TRBJ1-2, with a tentative D call TRBD1 (5 bases). The CDR3 totals 11 residues. V lost 6 bases to trimming and J lost 5 bases, with 7 bases between them. Written as DNA, the CDR3 is TGTGCCAGCAGAACAGGTTATGGCTACACCTTC. It specifies CASRTGYGYTF.